This T cell receptor beta chain was observed in a study of cytomegalovirus exposure and HLA in healthy donors. Notes on the study in general: An analysis was carried out later, and it reportedly showed fewer N-insertions in an Asian-associated ancestry cluster than the approximately 710-donor mean. Later work associated 16,951 TCR beta sequences with HLA alleles at 0.05 false discovery rate. Presence/absence analysis assumed near-uniform sequencing depth across donors. A later analysis showed that HLA-associated TCR beta chains had undergone more clonal expansion than equally common others.

J lost 8 bases, V lost 4 bases, and 9 bases had no gene match. Germline-derived CDR1 and CDR2 are SGHDN and FVKESK. The CDR3 is made up of 14 amino acids. As concerns this clone: Its matching antigen is unknown.

Primers: 60 Vbeta forward and 13 Jbeta reverse. This table comes from immunoSEQ multiplex PCR, and its TCRdb copy is limited to in-frame clones, with some not included. Of 90,000 to 120,000 clones in the sample, around 80% were seen once. What was sequenced was PBMCs. The V gene is TRBV14, the J gene TRBJ1-2; 8 nucleotides agree with TRBD1. The TCR comes from a man aged 25 to 40 in good health and CMV-seropositive. The CDR3 DNA reads as TGTGCCAGCAGCCGCGAGACAGGGGTGAAGGGCTACACCTTC. Residues: CASSRETGVKGYTF.